This T cell receptor (beta chain) was found in a study of tumor-infiltrating lymphocytes in primary liver carcinoma. The wider study: Recorded tumor stage was T1-T3 N0M0, with diameters of about 4 to 11 cm. Samples returned roughly 3.5 to 7.13 million productive TCRbeta reads each. Read depth did not differ significantly between tissue types.

The study extracted blood RNA from unsorted whole blood and also extracted germline DNA. General study results and limits: The bulk unsorted samples meant that CD4+ and CD8+ repertoires went uncompared. Tumors had a significantly higher top-250-clone fraction than blood (p = 0.039).

The V and J ends lost 6 bases and 3 bases respectively, with 9 bases between them. The CDR3 is 13 residues long. TCR beta cDNA came from around 0.5 ug total RNA, primed with a constant-region primer. What produced the TCR beta libraries was three nested multiplex PCR rounds using slightly modified ARM-PCR. The first two PCR rounds used TRBV1-TRBV30 forward primers with a C-beta reverse primer, around 10 cycles each. From the multiplex PCR reads, TCRdb called clonotypes with MiXCR, one entry per CDR3 protein. In the table there are just over 300,000 distinct CDR3 sequences, nearly 60% of which are singletons. Points on this clonotype: No antigen is known for it. It may be a read error: a sequence one base away is much more abundant.

The receptor's source is a woman aged 25-40 years with primary liver carcinoma and hepatitis B virus infection. The V call is TRBV12-3 or TRBV12-4, the J call TRBJ2-4; D unresolved. The sequenced sample consisted of peripheral blood. CDR3 nucleotide sequence: TGTGCCAGCAGGCAGGATGACAAAAACATTCAGTACTTC. This encodes CASRQDDKNIQYF.